A selection of T cell receptor beta chains follows, all from one sample in a study of blood T cells in healthy people across ages. TCRdb passed the 5' RACE reads through MiXCR, listing each CDR3 protein once. This table has around 1,000,000 distinct CDR3 sequences, around two fifths appearing once. The specimen sequenced was blood. Receptor source: a man younger than 30 in good health. Each CDR3 is given with its conserved first and last residue. The D gene is left open where the match is weak. Part of the rows lack a size; the others show once, few, many or a class for expanded clones.

v_gene	j_gene	d_gene	abundance	CDR3nt	CDR3aa
TRBV5-5	TRBJ2-1	.	few	TGTGCCAGCAGTATAGGGGGGGTCCACAATGAGCAGTTCTTC	CASSIGGVHNEQFF
TRBV29-1	TRBJ1-4	TRBD1	.	TGCAGCGTGAGGACAGGGGAATGGGAAAAACTGTTTTTT	CSVRTGEWEKLFF
TRBV27	TRBJ2-1	.	few	TGTGCCAGCAGGGCATATGATTTGGTGTCCTACAATGAGCAGTTCTTC	CASRAYDLVSYNEQFF
TRBV9	TRBJ1-1	.	.	TGTGCCAGCAGCTACGACACCCAGAACACTGAAGCTTTCTTT	CASSYDTQNTEAFF
TRBV7-9	TRBJ1-2	.	many	TGTGCCAGCAGCTTACACGGGCTTGATGGCTACACCTTC	CASSLHGLDGYTF
TRBV20-1	TRBJ2-3	.	.	TGCAGTGCTAGAGATTCCGAGACAGATACGCAGTATTTT	CSARDSETDTQYF
TRBV4-1	TRBJ1-1	TRBD1	.	TGCGCCAGCAGCCACCCACAGGGGGCGGACACTGAAGCTTTCTTT	CASSHPQGADTEAFF
TRBV10-3	TRBJ2-1	TRBD2	few	TGTGCCATCAGTGGGGGCGGGGGGGCATTCAACAATGAGCAGTTCTTC	CAISGGGGAFNNEQFF
TRBV20-1	TRBJ2-1	.	few	TGCAGTGCTAGAGATGGGATTCGAGTCAATGAGCAGTTCTTC	CSARDGIRVNEQFF
TRBV20-1	TRBJ2-7	.	few	TGCAGTGCTGGATCCGGGACCTACGAGCAGTACTTC	CSAGSGTYEQYF
TRBV6-2/TRBV6-3	TRBJ2-7	TRBD1	few	TGTGCCAGCAGTCGGGACAGGGAGAGCTCCTACGAGCAGTACTTC	CASSRDRESSYEQYF
TRBV20-1	TRBJ2-5	TRBD1	.	TGCAGTGCTAGAGATCCGGGACAGGGGGCCTCAGAGACCCAGTACTTC	CSARDPGQGASETQYF
TRBV10-3	TRBJ2-3	TRBD2	.	TGTGCCATCAAAACAGGGACTAGCGGGGTCACAGATACGCAGTATTTT	CAIKTGTSGVTDTQYF
TRBV2	TRBJ1-2	.	.	TGTGCCAGCAGTCCGGGAAGGAATGGCTACACCTTC	CASSPGRNGYTF
TRBV7-9	TRBJ1-1	.	.	TGTGCCAGCAGCTTAGGATCCCAGGGGCGGGGAACTGAAGCTTTCTTT	CASSLGSQGRGTEAFF
TRBV5-1	TRBJ2-5	.	few	TGCGCCAGCAGCGTTGACGGCGGACAAGAGACCCAGTACTTC	CASSVDGGQETQYF
TRBV9	TRBJ2-1	.	few	TGTGCCAGCAGCCTCGGACTCGGCCTCACTATCAATGAGCAGTTCTTC	CASSLGLGLTINEQFF
TRBV4-1	TRBJ1-2	.	few	TGCGCCAGCAGCCAAGATCCAGAGGAGGGGGTTTATGGCTACACCTTC	CASSQDPEEGVYGYTF